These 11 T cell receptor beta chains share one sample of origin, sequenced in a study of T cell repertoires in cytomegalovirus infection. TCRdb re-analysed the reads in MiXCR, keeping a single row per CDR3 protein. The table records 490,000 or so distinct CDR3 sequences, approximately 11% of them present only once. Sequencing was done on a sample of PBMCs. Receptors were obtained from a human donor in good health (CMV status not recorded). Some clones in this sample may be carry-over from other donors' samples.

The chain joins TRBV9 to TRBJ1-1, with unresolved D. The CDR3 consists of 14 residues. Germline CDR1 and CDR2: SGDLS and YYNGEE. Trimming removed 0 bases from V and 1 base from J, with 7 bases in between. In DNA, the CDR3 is TGTGCCAGCAGCGTAGTGATGGGGAACACTGAAGCTTTCTTT. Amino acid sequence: CASSVVMGNTEAFF.

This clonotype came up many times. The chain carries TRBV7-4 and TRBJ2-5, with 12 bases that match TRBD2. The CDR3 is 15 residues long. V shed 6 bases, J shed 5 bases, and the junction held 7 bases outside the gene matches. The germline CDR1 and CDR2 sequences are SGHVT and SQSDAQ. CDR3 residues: CASRRLAGEGETQYF. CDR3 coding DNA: TGTGCCAGCAGACGACTAGCGGGAGAAGGGGAGACCCAGTACTTC. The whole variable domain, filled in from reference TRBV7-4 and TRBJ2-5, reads GAGVSQSPRYKVAKRGRDVALRCDSISGHVTLYWYRQTLGQGSEVLTYSQSDAQRDKSGRPSGRFSAERPERSVSTLKIQRTEQGDSAVYLCASRRLAGEGETQYFGPGTRLLVL.

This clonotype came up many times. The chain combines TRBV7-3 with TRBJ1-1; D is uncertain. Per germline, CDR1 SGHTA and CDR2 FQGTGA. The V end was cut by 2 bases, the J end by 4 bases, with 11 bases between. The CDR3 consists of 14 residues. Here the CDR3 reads CASSLYPGGTEAFF. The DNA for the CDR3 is TGTGCCAGCAGCTTATACCCGGGAGGCACTGAAGCTTTCTTT.

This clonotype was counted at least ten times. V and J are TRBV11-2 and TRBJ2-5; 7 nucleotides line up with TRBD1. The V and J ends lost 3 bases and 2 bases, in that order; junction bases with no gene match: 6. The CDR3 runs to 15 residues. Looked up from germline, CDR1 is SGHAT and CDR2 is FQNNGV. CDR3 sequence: CASSFHPRGQETQYF. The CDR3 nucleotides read TGTGCCAGCAGCTTCCACCCCAGGGGGCAAGAGACCCAGTACTTC.

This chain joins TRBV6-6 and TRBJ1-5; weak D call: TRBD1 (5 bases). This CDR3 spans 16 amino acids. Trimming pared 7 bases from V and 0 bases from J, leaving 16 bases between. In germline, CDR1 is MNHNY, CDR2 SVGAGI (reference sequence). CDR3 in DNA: TGTGCCAGCACCTCGGGGGGGGAGTTTAGCAATCAGCCCCAGCATTTT. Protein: CASTSGGEFSNQPQHF.

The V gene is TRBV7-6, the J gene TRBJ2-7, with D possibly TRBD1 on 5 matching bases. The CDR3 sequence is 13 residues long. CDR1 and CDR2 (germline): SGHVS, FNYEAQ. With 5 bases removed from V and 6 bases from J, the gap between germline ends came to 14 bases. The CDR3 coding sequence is TGTGCCAGCAGCCGATCCCAGGGTTCCGAGCAGTACTTC. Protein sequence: CASSRSQGSEQYF.

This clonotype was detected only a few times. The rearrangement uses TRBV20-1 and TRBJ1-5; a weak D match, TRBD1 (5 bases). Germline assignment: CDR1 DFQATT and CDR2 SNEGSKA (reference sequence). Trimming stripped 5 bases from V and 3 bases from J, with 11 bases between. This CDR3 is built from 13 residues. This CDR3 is CSAVRDPNQPQHF. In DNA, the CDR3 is TGCAGTGCTGTCAGGGACCCCAATCAGCCCCAGCATTTT.

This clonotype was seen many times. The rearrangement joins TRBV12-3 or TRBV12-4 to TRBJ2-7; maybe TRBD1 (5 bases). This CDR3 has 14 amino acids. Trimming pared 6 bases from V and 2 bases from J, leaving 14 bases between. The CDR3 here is CASSATDRAYEQYF. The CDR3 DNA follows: TGTGCCAGCAGCGCGACAGATAGAGCCTACGAGCAGTACTTC.

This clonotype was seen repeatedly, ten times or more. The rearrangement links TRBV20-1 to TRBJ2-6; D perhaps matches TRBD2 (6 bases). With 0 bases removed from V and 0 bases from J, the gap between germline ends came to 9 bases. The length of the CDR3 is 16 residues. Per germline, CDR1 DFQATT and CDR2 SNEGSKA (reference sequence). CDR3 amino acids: CSARDRGISGANVLTF. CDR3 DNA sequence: TGCAGTGCTAGAGATCGGGGGATCTCTGGGGCCAACGTCCTGACTTTC.

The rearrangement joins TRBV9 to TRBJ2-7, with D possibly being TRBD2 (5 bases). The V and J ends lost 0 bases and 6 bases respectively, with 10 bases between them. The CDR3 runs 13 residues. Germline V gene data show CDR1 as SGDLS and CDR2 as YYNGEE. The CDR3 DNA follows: TGTGCCAGCAGCGTAGGCCGGGGTGGCGAGCAGTACTTC. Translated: CASSVGRGGEQYF.

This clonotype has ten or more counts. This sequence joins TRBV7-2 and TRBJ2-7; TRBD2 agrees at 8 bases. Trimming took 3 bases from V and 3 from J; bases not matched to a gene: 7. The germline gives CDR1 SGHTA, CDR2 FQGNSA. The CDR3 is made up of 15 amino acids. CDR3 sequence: CASSFSRGGGYEQYF. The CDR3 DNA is TGTGCCAGCAGCTTTAGTCGGGGGGGAGGCTACGAGCAGTACTTC.